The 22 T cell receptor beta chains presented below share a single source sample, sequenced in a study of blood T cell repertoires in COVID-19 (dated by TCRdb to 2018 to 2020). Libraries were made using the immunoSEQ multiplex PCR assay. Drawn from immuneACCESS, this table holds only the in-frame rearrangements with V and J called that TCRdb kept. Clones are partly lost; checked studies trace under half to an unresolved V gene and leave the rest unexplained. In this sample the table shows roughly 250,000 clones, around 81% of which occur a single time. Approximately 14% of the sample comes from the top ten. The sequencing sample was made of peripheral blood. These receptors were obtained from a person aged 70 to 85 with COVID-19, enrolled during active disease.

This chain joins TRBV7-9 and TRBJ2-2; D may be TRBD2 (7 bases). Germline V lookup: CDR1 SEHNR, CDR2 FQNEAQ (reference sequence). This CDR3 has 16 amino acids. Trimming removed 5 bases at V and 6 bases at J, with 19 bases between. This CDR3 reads CASSPWRGQGAGELFF. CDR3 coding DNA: TGTGCCAGCAGCCCATGGCGGGGGCAGGGAGCCGGGGAGCTGTTTTTT.

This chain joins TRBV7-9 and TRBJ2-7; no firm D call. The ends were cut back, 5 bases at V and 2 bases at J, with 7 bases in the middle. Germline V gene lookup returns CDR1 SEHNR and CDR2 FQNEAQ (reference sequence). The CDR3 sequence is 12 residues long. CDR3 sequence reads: CASSVSPYEQYF. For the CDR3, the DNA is TGTGCCAGCAGCGTATCCCCCTACGAGCAGTACTTC.

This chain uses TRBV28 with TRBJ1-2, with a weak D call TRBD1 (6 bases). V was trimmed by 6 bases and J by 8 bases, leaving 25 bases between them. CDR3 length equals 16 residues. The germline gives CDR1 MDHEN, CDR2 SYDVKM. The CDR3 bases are TGTGCCAGCAGCAATCCGCCGGGACACCGGGCCGACGGCTACACCTTC. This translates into CASSNPPGHRADGYTF.

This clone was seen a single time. The CDR3 sequence: CSVVEVGGAGYTF. For the CDR3, the DNA is TGCAGCGTTGTAGAGGTCGGGGGTGCCGGCTACACCTTC. The chain links TRBV29-1 to TRBJ1-2, with D possibly TRBD1 on 5 matching bases. The CDR3 covers 13 residues. V shed 4 bases and J shed 8 bases, with 17 bases lying between them. CDR1 SQVTM and CDR2 ANQGSEA come from the germline V gene. Combining the CDR3 with reference TRBV29-1 and TRBJ1-2 gives the whole variable domain SAVISQKPSRDICQRGTSLTIQCQVDSQVTMMFWYRQQPGQSLTLIATANQGSEATYESGFVIDKFPISRPNLTFSTLTVSNMSPEDSSIYLCSVVEVGGAGYTFGSGTRLTVV.

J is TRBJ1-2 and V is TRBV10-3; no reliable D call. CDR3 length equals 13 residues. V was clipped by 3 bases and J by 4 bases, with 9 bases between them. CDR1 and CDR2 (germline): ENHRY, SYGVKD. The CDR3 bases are TGTGCCATCAGTGATAAGGAGCCCTATGGCTACACCTTC. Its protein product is CAISDKEPYGYTF.

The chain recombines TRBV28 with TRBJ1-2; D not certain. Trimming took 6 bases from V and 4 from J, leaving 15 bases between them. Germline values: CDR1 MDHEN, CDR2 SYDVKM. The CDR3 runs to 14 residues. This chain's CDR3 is CASRAPRGGYGYTF. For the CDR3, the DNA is TGTGCCAGCAGAGCCCCGAGAGGTGGCTATGGCTACACCTTC.

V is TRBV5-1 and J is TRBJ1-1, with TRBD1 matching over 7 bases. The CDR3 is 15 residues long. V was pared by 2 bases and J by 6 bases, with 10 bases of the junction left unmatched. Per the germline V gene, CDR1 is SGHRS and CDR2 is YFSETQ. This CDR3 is CASSFTGVEFAEAFF. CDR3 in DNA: TGCGCCAGCAGCTTTACAGGGGTAGAGTTCGCTGAAGCTTTCTTT. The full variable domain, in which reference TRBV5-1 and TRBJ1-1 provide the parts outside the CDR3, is KAGVTQTPRYLIKTRGQQVTLSCSPISGHRSVSWYQQTPGQGLQFLFEYFSETQRNKGNFPGRFSGRQFSNSRSEMNVSTLELGDSALYLCASSFTGVEFAEAFFGQGTRLTVV.

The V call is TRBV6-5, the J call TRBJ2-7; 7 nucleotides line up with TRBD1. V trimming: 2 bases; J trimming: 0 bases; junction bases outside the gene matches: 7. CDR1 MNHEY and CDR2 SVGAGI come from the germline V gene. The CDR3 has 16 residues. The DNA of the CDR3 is TGTGCCAGCAGTTACGAAGGGGGCTCCAGCTCCTACGAGCAGTACTTC. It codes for CASSYEGGSSSYEQYF.

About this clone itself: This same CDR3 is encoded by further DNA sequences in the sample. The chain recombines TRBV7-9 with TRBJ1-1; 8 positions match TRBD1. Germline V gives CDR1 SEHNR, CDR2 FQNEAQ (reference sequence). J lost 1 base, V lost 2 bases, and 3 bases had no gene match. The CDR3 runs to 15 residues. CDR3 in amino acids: CASSLIQGANTEAFF. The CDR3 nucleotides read TGTGCCAGCAGCTTAATCCAGGGGGCGAACACTGAAGCTTTCTTT.

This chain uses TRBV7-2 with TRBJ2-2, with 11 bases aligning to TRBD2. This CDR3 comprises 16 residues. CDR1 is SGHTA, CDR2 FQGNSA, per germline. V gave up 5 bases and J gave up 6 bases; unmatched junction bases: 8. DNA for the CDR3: TGTGCCAGCAGCAAACTAGCGGGGGCACCCGCCGGGGAGCTGTTTTTT. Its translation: CASSKLAGAPAGELFF.

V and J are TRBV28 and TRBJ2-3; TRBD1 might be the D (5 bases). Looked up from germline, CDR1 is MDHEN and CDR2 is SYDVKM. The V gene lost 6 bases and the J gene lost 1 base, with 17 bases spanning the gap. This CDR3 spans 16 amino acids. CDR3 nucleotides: TGTGCCAGCAGACCTCGGTCTTGGGGCGGCACAGATACGCAGTATTTT. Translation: CASRPRSWGGTDTQYF.

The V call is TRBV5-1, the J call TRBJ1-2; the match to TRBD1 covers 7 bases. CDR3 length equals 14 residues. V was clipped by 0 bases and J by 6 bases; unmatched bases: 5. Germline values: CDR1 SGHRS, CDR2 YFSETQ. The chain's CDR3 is CASSLDRGTDGYTF. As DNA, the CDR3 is TGCGCCAGCAGCTTGGACAGGGGAACCGATGGCTACACCTTC.

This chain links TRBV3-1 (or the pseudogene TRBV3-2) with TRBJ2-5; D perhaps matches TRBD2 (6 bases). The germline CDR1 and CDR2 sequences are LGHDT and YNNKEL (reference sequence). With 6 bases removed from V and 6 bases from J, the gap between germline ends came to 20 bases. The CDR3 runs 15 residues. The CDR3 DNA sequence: TGTGCCAGCAGTTTTCCCTCGGGTGGGGGGAAGACCCAGTACTTC. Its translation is CASSFPSGGGKTQYF.

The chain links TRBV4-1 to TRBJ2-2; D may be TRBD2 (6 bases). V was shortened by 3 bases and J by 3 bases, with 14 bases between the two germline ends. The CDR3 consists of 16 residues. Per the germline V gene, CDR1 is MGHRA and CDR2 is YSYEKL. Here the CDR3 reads CASSHTSFSDTGELFF. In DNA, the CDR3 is TGCGCCAGCAGCCATACTAGCTTTAGCGACACCGGGGAGCTGTTTTTT.

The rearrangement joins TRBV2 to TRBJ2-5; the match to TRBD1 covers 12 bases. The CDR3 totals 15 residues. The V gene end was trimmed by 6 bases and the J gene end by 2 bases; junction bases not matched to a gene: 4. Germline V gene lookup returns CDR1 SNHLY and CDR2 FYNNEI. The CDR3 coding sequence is TGTGCCAGCAGGAGGGACAGGGGGCCTCAAGAGACCCAGTACTTC. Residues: CASRRDRGPQETQYF.

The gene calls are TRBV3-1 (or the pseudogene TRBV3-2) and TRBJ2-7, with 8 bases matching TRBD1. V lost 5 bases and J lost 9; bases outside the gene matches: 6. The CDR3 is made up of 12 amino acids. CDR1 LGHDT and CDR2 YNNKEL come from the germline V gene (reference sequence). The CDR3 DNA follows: TGTGCCAGCAGCTTCAGGGGGCGCAGGCAGTACTTC. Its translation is CASSFRGRRQYF.

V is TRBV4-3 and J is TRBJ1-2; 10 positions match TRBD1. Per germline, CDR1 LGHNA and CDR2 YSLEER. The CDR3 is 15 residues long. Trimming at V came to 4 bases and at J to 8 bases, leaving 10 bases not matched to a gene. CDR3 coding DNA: TGCGCCAGCAGCCCGAACCGTGGGACAGGGGAAGGCTACACCTTC. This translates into CASSPNRGTGEGYTF.

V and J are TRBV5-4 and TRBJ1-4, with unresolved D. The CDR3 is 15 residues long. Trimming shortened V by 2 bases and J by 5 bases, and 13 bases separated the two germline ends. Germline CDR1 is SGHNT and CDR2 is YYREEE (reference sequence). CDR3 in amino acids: CASSFQGLINEKLFF. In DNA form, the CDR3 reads TGTGCCAGCAGCTTTCAAGGACTGATCAATGAAAAACTGTTTTTT.

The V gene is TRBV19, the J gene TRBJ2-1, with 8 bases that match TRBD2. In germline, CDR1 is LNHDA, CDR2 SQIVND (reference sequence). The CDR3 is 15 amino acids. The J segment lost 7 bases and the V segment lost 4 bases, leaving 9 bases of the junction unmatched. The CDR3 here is CASSNPSGSVNEQFF. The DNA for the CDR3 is TGTGCCAGTAGTAATCCCAGCGGGAGTGTTAATGAGCAGTTCTTC.

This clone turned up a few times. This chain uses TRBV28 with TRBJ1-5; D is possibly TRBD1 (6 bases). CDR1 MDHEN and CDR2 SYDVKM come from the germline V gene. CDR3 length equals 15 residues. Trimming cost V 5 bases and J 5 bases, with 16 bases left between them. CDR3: CASSPLGGDHQPQHF. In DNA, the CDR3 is TGTGCCAGCAGTCCTCTAGGGGGGGATCATCAGCCCCAGCATTTT.

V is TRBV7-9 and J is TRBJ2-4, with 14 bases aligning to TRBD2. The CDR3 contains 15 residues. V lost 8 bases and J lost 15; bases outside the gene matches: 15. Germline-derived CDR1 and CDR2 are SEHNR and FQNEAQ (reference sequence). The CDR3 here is CASRSTGLAGDPGYF. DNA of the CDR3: TGTGCCAGCCGAAGTACGGGACTAGCGGGGGATCCCGGGTACTTC. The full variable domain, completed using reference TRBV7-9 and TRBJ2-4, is DTGVSQNPRHKITKRGQNVTFRCDPISEHNRLYWYRQTLGQGPEFLTYFQNEAQLEKSRLLSDRFSAERPKGSFSTLEIQRTEQGDSAMYLCASRSTGLAGDPGYFGAGTRLSVL.

CDR3 nucleotides: TGTGCCTGGAGTAGGCTAGGGGTTAAGGGCTACACCTTC. The encoded protein is CAWSRLGVKGYTF. The V and J genes are TRBV30 and TRBJ1-2, with D tentatively TRBD1 (5 bases). Germline values: CDR1 GTSNPN, CDR2 SVGIG (reference sequence). CDR3 length: 13 residues. Between the trimmed V and J ends, which lost 2 bases and 8 bases, there was a span of 15 bases.